The clone carrying this T cell receptor (beta chain) was found once. What it recognizes is unknown. This sample is drawn from a study of shared clonotypes between healthy human individuals. Study-wide context: Per donor, three plates held CD4 naive cells, three held CD4 memory, two held CD8 naive and one held CD8 memory.

Per the authors' pipeline: ImmunoSEQ output lacked quality scores and full-length reads, limiting matched filtering. TCRdb keeps only in-frame clones here, not all; method: immunoSEQ multiplex PCR. Clone size and the V and J calls come from that table; the DNA yielded D and trimming. The top ten hold 0.11% of the sample, which has 500,000 to 700,000 clones, around 95% seen once. As defined, naive CD8 cells were CD45RO-negative and positively selected for CCR7, with terminally differentiated effector memory CD45RA+ cells excluded. Study-wide findings and caveats: Despite large depth, rarefaction showed incomplete sorted-subset sequencing.

Trimming removed 3 bases from V and 0 bases from J; junction bases left unmatched: 1. The V gene's germline CDR1 is SGDLS and CDR2 YYNGEE. This CDR3 spans 15 amino acids. Sequenced material: naive CD8+ T cells sorted from blood. The TCR sequence derives from a woman aged 30 to 39 in good health. The rearrangement joins TRBV9 to TRBJ2-2; 8 bases line up with TRBD2. CDR3 in DNA: TGTGCCAGCAGCGCGGGAGGGACGAACACCGGGGAGCTGTTTTTT. Protein product: CASSAGGTNTGELFF.